The next 16 T cell receptor beta chains were all read from a single sample in a study of T cell changes during pregnancy in multiple sclerosis. Sequenced by immunoSEQ multiplex PCR; TCRdb stores in-frame clones only, minus some. The sample lists more than 80,000 clones, about 90% occurring once. Source: PBMCs, taken in the first trimester of pregnancy. These receptors were obtained from a female donor in good health, serving as a control in a pregnancy study. Some clones in this sample may be carry-over from other donors' samples.

The chain couples TRBV21-1 to TRBJ2-7; the tabulated D call, TRBD2, remains unverified against the DNA. TRBV21-1 is noted as a pseudogene. The CDR3 has 15 amino acids. Written as DNA, the CDR3 is TGTGCCAGCAGCGACTTGGGACTGCCCCTCGGCGAGCAGTACTTC. Translating it yields CASSDLGLPLGEQYF.

The chain carries TRBV6-5 and TRBJ1-1; 10 bases are a match to TRBD1. Germline V gene sequence: CDR1 MNHEY, CDR2 SVGAGI. The V segment lost 3 bases and the J segment 3 bases; nucleotides outside the gene matches: 7. The CDR3 totals 16 residues. The CDR3 loop reads CASSYGTGVADTEAFF. Here the CDR3 DNA reads TGTGCCAGCAGTTATGGGACAGGGGTGGCAGACACTGAAGCTTTCTTT.

This chain's CDR3 is CASTYGLAGPDEQFF. The CDR3 region has the DNA TGTGCCAGCACCTACGGTCTAGCGGGACCCGATGAGCAGTTCTTC. The chain employs TRBV6-6 and TRBJ2-1; TRBD2 aligns across 9 bases. The CDR3 length is 15 residues. J was trimmed by 8 bases and V by 7 bases; bases with no gene match: 12. Germline CDR1 is MNHNY and CDR2 is SVGAGI (reference sequence).

The chain's CDR3 is CSAGTGGGTGELFF. For the CDR3, the DNA is TGCAGCGCCGGGACAGGGGGGGGCACCGGGGAGCTGTTTTTT. The chain has TRBV29-1 and TRBJ2-2; 11 bases map to TRBD1. J lost 4 bases, V lost 7 bases, and 5 bases had no gene match. This CDR3 contains 14 residues. The germline gives CDR1 SQVTM, CDR2 ANQGSEA.

The count of this clone is one. J is TRBJ2-7 and V is TRBV28, with 8 positions matching TRBD2. Trimming removed 8 bases from V and 0 bases from J; junction bases left unmatched: 6. Germline CDR1 and CDR2: MDHEN and SYDVKM. The CDR3 runs 14 residues. This chain's CDR3 is CASLGGGSSYEQYF. CDR3 nucleotides: TGTGCCAGCCTTGGCGGGGGGAGCTCCTACGAGCAGTACTTC. Full variable domain (missing parts from reference TRBV28 and TRBJ2-7): DVKVTQSSRYLVKRTGEKVFLECVQDMDHENMFWYRQDPGLGLRLIYFSYDVKMKEKGDIPEGYSVSREKKERFSLILESASTNQTSMYLCASLGGGSSYEQYFGPGTRLTVT.

V and J are TRBV5-4 and TRBJ1-2; possibly TRBD1 for D (6 bases). Germline lookup yields CDR1 SGHNT and CDR2 YYREEE (reference sequence). CDR3 length equals 15 residues. V lost 1 base, J lost 2 bases, and 12 bases lay in between. The CDR3 loop reads CASSLLGRGNYGYTF. Written as DNA, the CDR3 is TGTGCCAGCAGCTTGTTAGGCAGGGGAAACTATGGCTACACCTTC.

This clone has a single count. CDR3 sequence reads: CASSSPLGGPTDTQYF. The DNA of the CDR3 is TGTGCCAGCAGCTCGCCCCTTGGGGGCCCAACAGATACGCAGTATTTT. The chain couples TRBV7-2 to TRBJ2-3, with a tentative D call TRBD1 (6 bases). Germline-derived CDR1 and CDR2 are SGHTA and FQGNSA. Trimming shortened V by 4 bases and J by 3 bases, and 17 bases separated the two germline ends. The CDR3 runs to 16 residues.

The CDR3 reads CASSAHRGTLEAFF. Written as DNA, the CDR3 is TGTGCCAGCAGCGCCCATCGGGGTACCTTGGAAGCTTTCTTT. The gene calls are TRBV11-1 and TRBJ1-1, with D unresolved. Germline CDR1 SGHAT, CDR2 FQDESV (reference sequence). This CDR3 has 14 residues. V shed 5 bases and J shed 8 bases, with 18 bases lying between them.

The chain uses TRBV5-5 and TRBJ1-1; 7 positions agree with TRBD1. V was pared by 2 bases and J by 8 bases, with 6 bases of the junction left unmatched. CDR3 length equals 13 residues. Germline CDR1 reads SGHKS; CDR2 reads YYEKEE (reference sequence). CDR3 sequence reads: CASSLGGGREAFF. Here the CDR3 DNA reads TGTGCCAGCAGCTTAGGAGGGGGCAGGGAAGCTTTCTTT.

The rearrangement joins TRBV5-6 to TRBJ1-6; perhaps TRBD1 as D (5 bases). Trimming took 2 bases from V and 0 from J, leaving 9 bases between them. The CDR3 contains 16 residues. Germline V gene sequence: CDR1 SGHDT, CDR2 YYEEEE. The CDR3 region is CASSFLTDSYNSPLHF. The CDR3, as DNA: TGTGCCAGCAGCTTCCTGACAGACTCCTATAATTCACCCCTCCACTTT. The full variable domain, in which reference TRBV5-6 and TRBJ1-6 provide the parts outside the CDR3, is DAGVTQSPTHLIKTRGQQVTLRCSPKSGHDTVSWYQQALGQGPQFIFQYYEEEERQRGNFPDRFSGHQFPNYSSELNVNALLLGDSALYLCASSFLTDSYNSPLHFGNGTRLTVT.

J is TRBJ2-5 and V is TRBV7-7; tentatively, D is TRBD2 (7 bases). Germline lookup yields CDR1 SSHAT and CDR2 FNYEAQ (reference sequence). V was cut by 5 bases and J by 5 bases, with 15 bases left in between. The CDR3 has 14 residues. The CDR3 nucleotides read TGTGCCAGCAGCGAGGGGGGGGCGCGGGAGACCCAGTACTTC. It encodes CASSEGGARETQYF.

V and J are TRBV7-6 and TRBJ2-3; 7 bases are a match to TRBD2. Losses at the gene ends were 5 bases for V and 0 bases for J; bases not matched to a gene: 5. The CDR3 runs 15 residues. Germline lookup yields CDR1 SGHVS and CDR2 FNYEAQ. Here the CDR3 DNA reads TGTGCCAGCAGCCTACTAGCGACAAGCACAGATACGCAGTATTTT. Encoded protein: CASSLLATSTDTQYF. The variable domain in full, with the rest retrieved from reference TRBV7-6 and TRBJ2-3, is GAGVSQSPRYKVTKRGQDVALRCDPISGHVSLYWYRQALGQGPEFLTYFNYEAQQDKSGLPNDRFSAERPEGSISTLTIQRTEQRDSAMYRCASSLLATSTDTQYFGPGTRLTVL.

This rearrangement joins TRBV28 to TRBJ2-1; 10 bases line up with TRBD1. CDR3 length equals 17 residues. Germline loops: CDR1 MDHEN, CDR2 SYDVKM. After removal of 6 bases from V and 0 bases from J, the junction contained 8 bases not matched to a gene. The CDR3 bases are TGTGCCAGCAGATCCGGGACAGGGGCGATCTCCTACAATGAGCAGTTCTTC. Its protein product is CASRSGTGAISYNEQFF.

Note on this clone: Sequence at one end of the junction differs from germline and may be a read error. The sample has other DNA sequences that encode this CDR3 too. The gene calls are TRBV28 and TRBJ2-5; 9 nucleotides line up with TRBD1. Germline V gene lookup returns CDR1 MDHEN and CDR2 SYDVKM. This CDR3 contains 16 residues. CDR3 bases: TGTGCCAGCAGTTTTGTTCCGGGACAGGGCGAGGAGACCCAATACTTC. As protein: CASSFVPGQGEETQYF.

The chain's CDR3 is CASSLMGGNTEAFF. The CDR3, as DNA: TGTGCCAGCAGCTTAATGGGGGGGAACACTGAAGCTTTCTTT. The chain carries TRBV7-3 and TRBJ1-1; a possible D gene is TRBD1 (5 bases). The germline V and J ends were trimmed by 1 base and 1 base, with 7 bases remaining between them. Germline lookup yields CDR1 SGHTA and CDR2 FQGTGA. This CDR3 spans 14 amino acids.

The chain uses TRBV13 and TRBJ1-3, with TRBD1 as a possible D gene (5 bases). The germline V and J ends were trimmed by 5 bases and 5 bases, with 10 bases remaining between them. The CDR3 is 13 amino acids. Looked up from germline, CDR1 is PRHDT and CDR2 is FYEKMQ (reference sequence). The CDR3 protein is CASSPLDRNTIYF. CDR3 sequence (DNA): TGTGCCAGCAGCCCCCTGGACAGAAACACCATATATTTT.